The subject of this entry is one TCR beta chain. The antigen it recognizes is unknown. The record has no base qualities; no much larger clone is one base away. These data originate in a study of blood T cells in healthy people across ages (dated by TCRdb to the mid-2010s). With respect to the entire study: Template switching captured roughly one uniquely barcoded TCR beta cDNA molecule per two T cells in model experiments. Age-related changes in TCR beta repertoire diversity were measured in the study by deep sequencing normalized with unique cDNA molecular identifiers. Donors were grouped into four age groups: young (average approximately 16 years), middle-aged (about 38), aged (over 55) and long-lived (around 82). For two donors (one aged 18 to 29 and one aged 80 or older), the study analyzed two additional independent replicas of 1 million unique cDNA reads from the same blood draw.

The library relied on 5' RACE. Sequencer: Illumina HiSeq 2500. A second 7 to 11 cycle PCR used a sample-barcoded 5' primer and a J-beta primer mix. Each TCR beta cDNA molecule received a unique molecular identifier from a template-switch 5' adaptor carrying 12 random nucleotides. Each sample yielded at least 2.5 million CDR3-containing paired-end reads. All of the RNA was converted into first-strand cDNA using the Mint cDNA synthesis kit, with a TRBC-specific oligonucleotide serving as the primer. Following uracil-DNA glycosylase treatment, all cDNA underwent a first 18-cycle PCR with the universal primers M1SS and BC2_uni_R. The source study handled its data this way. Normalization of each sample was performed by random selection of 1 million high-quality reads, each carrying a distinct molecular identifier. Instead of being binned into consensus sequences, reads with shared molecular identifiers were discarded. MiTCR, run with a Q25 quality threshold and the strictest error-elimination algorithm, handled CDR3 identification, clonotype clustering and error correction. A nonparametric unseen species model using Euler transformation provided a lower-bound estimate of total TCR beta diversity. The public reads were quality trimmed at Q25 with fastp and then assembled into clones with MiXCR by TCRdb, keeping productive beta chains. Entries are consolidated by CDR3 protein sequence, retaining the most common genes and DNA. The V and J calls were determined by TCRdb, not by the authors. The sample data list fewer than 800,000 distinct CDR3 sequences, and 20% to 25% of these were observed just once. Of the sample, 9.4% is held by the ten largest clones.

From the germline V gene, CDR1 is SGHRS and CDR2 is YFSETQ. The cysteine opens and the phenylalanine closes a CDR3 of 13 amino acids. Only the CDR3 DNA stays, 39 bases, in frame from base 1. Here is what the overall study found, with its caveats: Estimates of total diversity based on one million sequenced T cells were regarded as lower bounds and as underestimates. Observed TCR beta diversity correlated strongly with the percentage of naive T cells measured by flow cytometry. The long-lived group showed more naive CD4+ T cells, fewer expanded clones and increased TCR diversity than the aged group, suggesting age selection. The CMV infection status of donors was not known, potentially confounding age-related changes in expanded clonotypes. Observed TCR beta diversity per million T cells fell roughly linearly with age, and a significant reduction was already apparent by age around 40. Because profiling used bulk unsorted PBMCs, naive and antigen-experienced compartments could not be compared conclusively.

Donors were 35 to 40 systemically healthy Caucasian individuals from Russia aged roughly 6 to 90 years. Each donor gave about 9.7 milliliters of peripheral blood, drawn into EDTA-treated Vacutainer tubes. Ficoll-Paque density-gradient centrifugation was used to isolate PBMCs, with at least 7 million obtained per sample. Trizol reagent was used to extract total RNA from PBMCs, with at least 5.5 micrograms per sample. The percentages of naive CD45RAhigh/CD27high T cells were determined by flow cytometry on a PBMC aliquot from every donor. A further study also used this sample, focusing on T cells of mothers and their children. Looking at the second paper: Nine systemically healthy Caucasian individuals served as donors, namely three mothers together with their six children. cDNA synthesis used all of the extracted RNA, with roughly 1.5 ug of RNA in each 15 ul reaction. In the second PCR, sample barcodes and 2-4 random nucleotides were introduced via the M1S primer. More than 8 million TCR beta CDR3 reads were obtained from each mother, and about 3 million reads were obtained from each child. TCR recombination output is similarly shaped by thymic selection in related and unrelated pairs, with a minor effect exerted by inherited differences. Normalized repertoire overlap was always found to be slightly, but never significantly, higher in related mother-child pairs than in unrelated mother-child pairs. No persistent microchimeric T cell clones were detected, at a sensitivity of roughly 100 clones per million clonotypes. To look for features that set related mother-child pairs apart from unrelated individuals, the researchers ran deep NGS to compare the TCR beta repertoires of mothers and children. The mean age was roughly 36 +/- 4 years for the mothers and roughly 11 +/- 4 years for the children. After adapter ligation with NEBNext reagents, the libraries were sequenced on Illumina HiSeq 2000 with 100+100 nt paired-end reads. To avoid cross-contamination, the mother libraries and the child libraries were prepared a month apart and sequenced in separate runs. Between roughly 450,000 and 2,200,000 distinct TCR beta clonotypes were identified per donor. Naive TCR beta clonotypes were estimated from low-frequency clonotypes matched to each donor's FACS-determined naive share, without sorting.

The rearrangement combines TRBV5-1 with TRBJ2-5; a tentative D match to TRBD2 spans 5 bases. The DNA matches TRBJ2-1 better at its end, which makes the J call doubtful. This clonotype was obtained from a boy between 10 and 17 years old in good health. Sequences were obtained from blood. DNA sequence: TGCGCCAGCAGCCCACCTAGCCACAATGAGCAGTTCTTC. Its amino acids are CASSPPSHNEQFF.